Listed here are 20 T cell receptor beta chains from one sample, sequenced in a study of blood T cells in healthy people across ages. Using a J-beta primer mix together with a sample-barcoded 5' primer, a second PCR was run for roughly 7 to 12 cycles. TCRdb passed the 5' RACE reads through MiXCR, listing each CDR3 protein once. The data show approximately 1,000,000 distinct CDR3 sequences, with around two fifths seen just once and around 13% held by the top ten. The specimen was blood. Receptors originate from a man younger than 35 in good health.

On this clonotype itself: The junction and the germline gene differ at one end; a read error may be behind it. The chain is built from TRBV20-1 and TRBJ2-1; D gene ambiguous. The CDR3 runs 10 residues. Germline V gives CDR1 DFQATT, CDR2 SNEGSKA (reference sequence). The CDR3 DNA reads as TGCAGGGCTAGAAGGTCTGAGCAGTTCTTC. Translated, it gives CRARRSEQFF.

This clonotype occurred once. CDR3 nucleotide sequence: TGTGCCAGCAGCGTAGAGAACCTTAATGAGCAGTACTTC. Protein sequence: CASSVENLNEQYF. V usage is TRBV9 and J usage is TRBJ2-5; D remains unclear. CDR3 size: 13 residues. The germline CDR1 and CDR2 sequences are SGDLS and YYNGEE. Trimming pared 0 bases from V and 11 bases from J, leaving 14 bases between.

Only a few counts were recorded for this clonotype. Here the CDR3 DNA reads TGCAGTGCTAGCCCGACTGTCTCCTACGAGCAGTACTTC. Its translation is CSASPTVSYEQYF. The chain couples TRBV20-1 to TRBJ2-7; no clear D gene. The germline V and J ends were trimmed by 3 bases and 0 bases, with 9 bases remaining between them. Per the germline V gene, CDR1 is DFQATT and CDR2 is SNEGSKA (reference sequence). The CDR3 is 13 amino acids.

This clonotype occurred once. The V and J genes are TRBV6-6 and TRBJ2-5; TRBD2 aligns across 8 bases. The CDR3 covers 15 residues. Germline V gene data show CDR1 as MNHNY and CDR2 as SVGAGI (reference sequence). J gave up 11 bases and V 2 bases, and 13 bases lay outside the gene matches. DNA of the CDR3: TGTGCCAGCAGTTACCCTGGGGTAGCGGGGAGAGAGCAGTACTTC. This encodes CASSYPGVAGREQYF.

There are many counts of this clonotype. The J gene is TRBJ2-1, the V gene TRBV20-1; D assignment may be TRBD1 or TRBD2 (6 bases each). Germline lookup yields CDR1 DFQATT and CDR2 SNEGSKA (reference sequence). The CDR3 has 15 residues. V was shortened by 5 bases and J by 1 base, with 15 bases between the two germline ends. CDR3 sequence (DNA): TGCAGTGCTCTGGGTGGAGGGGGATCCTACAATGAGCAGTTCTTC. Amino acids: CSALGGGGSYNEQFF.

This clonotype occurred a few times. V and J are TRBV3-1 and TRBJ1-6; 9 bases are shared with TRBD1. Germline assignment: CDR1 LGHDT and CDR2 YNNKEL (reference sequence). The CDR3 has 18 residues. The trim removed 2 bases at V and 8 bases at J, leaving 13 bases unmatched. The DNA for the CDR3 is TGTGCCAGCAGCCAACGCTACGACAGGGGGATGAGGGATTCACCCCTCCACTTT. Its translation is CASSQRYDRGMRDSPLHF.

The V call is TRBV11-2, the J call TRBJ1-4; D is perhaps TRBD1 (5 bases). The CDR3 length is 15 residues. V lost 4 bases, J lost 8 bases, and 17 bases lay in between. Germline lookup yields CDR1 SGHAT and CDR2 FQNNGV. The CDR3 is CASSSLRDPGEKLFF. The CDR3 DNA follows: TGTGCCAGCAGCTCACTCAGGGACCCAGGCGAAAAACTGTTTTTT.

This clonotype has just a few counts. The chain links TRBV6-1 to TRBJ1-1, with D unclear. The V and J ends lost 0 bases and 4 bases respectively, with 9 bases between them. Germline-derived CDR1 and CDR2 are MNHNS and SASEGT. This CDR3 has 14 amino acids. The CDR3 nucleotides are TGTGCCAGCAGTGAAGCGTGGCGAACCACTGAAGCTTTCTTT. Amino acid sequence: CASSEAWRTTEAFF.

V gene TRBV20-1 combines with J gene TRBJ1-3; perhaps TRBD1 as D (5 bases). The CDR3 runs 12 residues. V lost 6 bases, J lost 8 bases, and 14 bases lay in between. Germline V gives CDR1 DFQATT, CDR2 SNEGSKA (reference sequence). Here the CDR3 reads CSARTREDTIYF. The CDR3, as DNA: TGCAGTGCAAGGACCAGGGAGGACACCATATATTTT.

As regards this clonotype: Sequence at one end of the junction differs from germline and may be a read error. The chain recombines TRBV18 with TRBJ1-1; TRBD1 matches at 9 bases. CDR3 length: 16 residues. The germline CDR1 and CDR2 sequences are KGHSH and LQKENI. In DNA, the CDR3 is TGTGCCAGCCCACCGGCTCCCGGGACAGGGAAAACTGAAGCTTTCTTT. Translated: CASPPAPGTGKTEAFF.

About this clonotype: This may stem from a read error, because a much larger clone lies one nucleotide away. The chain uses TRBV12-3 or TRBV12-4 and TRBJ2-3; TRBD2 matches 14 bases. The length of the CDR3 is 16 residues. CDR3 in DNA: TGTGCCAGCAGTAGACTAGCGGGGGGGAGCACAGATGCGCAGTATTTT. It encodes CASSRLAGGSTDAQYF.

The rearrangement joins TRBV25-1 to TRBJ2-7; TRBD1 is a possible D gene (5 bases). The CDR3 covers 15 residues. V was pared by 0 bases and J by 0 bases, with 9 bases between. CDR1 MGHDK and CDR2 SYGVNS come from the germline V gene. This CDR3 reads CASSEYRGNSYEQYF. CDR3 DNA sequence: TGTGCCAGCAGTGAATATAGGGGAAACTCCTACGAGCAGTACTTC.

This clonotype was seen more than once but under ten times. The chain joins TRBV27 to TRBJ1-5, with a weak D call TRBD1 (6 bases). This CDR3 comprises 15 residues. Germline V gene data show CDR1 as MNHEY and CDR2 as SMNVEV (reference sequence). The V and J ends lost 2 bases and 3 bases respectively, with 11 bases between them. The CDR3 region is CASSLGQGINQPQHF. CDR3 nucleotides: TGTGCCAGCAGTTTAGGCCAGGGGATCAATCAGCCCCAGCATTTT.

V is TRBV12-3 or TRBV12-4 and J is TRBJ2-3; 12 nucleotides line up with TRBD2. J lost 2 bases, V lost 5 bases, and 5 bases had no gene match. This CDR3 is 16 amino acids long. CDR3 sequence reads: CASSIGLAGITDTQYF. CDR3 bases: TGTGCCAGCAGTATAGGACTAGCGGGGATCACAGATACGCAGTATTTT.

The CDR3 coding sequence is TGTGCCAGCACCCTGGCCCAGCAGGGGACCCAGTACTTC. It specifies CASTLAQQGTQYF. This chain connects TRBV12-3 or TRBV12-4 to TRBJ2-7; maybe TRBD1 (5 bases). The end of the DNA is better explained by TRBJ2-5, so the J call may be wrong. The CDR3 contains 13 residues.

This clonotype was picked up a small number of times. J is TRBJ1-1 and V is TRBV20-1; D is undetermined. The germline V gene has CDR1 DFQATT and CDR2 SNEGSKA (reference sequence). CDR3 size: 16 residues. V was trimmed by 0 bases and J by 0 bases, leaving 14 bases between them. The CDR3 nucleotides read TGCAGTGCTAGAGAGGGGTCAGGCACTATGAACACTGAAGCTTTCTTT. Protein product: CSAREGSGTMNTEAFF.

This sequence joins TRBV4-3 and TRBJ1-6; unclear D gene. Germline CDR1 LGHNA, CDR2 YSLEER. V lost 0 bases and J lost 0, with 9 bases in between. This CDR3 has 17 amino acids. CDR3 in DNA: TGCGCCAGCAGCCAAGATATCAGAAGCTCCTATAATTCACCCCTCCACTTT. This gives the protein CASSQDIRSSYNSPLHF.

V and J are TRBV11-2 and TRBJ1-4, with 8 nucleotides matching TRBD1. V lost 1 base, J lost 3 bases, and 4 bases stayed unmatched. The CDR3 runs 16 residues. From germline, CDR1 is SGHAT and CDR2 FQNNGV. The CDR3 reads CASSLGTGGPNEKLFF. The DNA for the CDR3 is TGTGCCAGCAGCTTAGGCACAGGGGGACCTAATGAAAAACTGTTTTTT.

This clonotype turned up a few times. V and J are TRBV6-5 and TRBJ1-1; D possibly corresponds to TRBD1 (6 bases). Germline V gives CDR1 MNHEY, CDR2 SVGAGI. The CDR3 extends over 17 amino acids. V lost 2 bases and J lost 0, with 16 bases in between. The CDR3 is CASSYVSSGVLNTEAFF. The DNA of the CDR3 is TGTGCCAGCAGTTACGTCTCGTCAGGGGTGTTGAACACTGAAGCTTTCTTT.

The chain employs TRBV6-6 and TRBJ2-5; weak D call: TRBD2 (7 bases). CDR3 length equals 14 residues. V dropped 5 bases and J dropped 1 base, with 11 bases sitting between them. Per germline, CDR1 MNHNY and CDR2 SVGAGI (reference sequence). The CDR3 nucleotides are TGTGCCAGCAGTCAGAGGGGGGGCCAAGAGACCCAGTACTTC. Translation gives CASSQRGGQETQYF.